This T cell receptor (beta chain) was identified in a study of graft-versus-host responses after intestinal transplantation. Study at large: Multivisceral, liver-intestinal, or isolated intestinal grafts went to recipients. Anti-thymocyte globulin induction, then tacrolimus and steroids for about 3 years, went to all recipients.

TCRdb's copy holds only in-frame clones and misses some; the assay was immunoSEQ multiplex PCR. Of some 29,000 clones in the sample, about three quarters are singletons; the top ten hold approximately 2.8%. Graft-derived tissue was subjected to processing to liberate intraepithelial and lamina propria lymphocytes. CDR1 and CDR2 (germline): MDHEN, SYDVKM. The CDR3 sequence is 18 residues long. The germline V and J ends were trimmed by 3 bases and 0 bases, with 20 bases remaining between them. Sequencing was performed on ileum tissue, taken 98 days after intestinal transplantation. The receptor comes from a human patient who received an intestinal transplant, so some T cells may come from the graft donor. The V call is TRBV28, the J call TRBJ2-5; D is perhaps TRBD1 (6 bases). The CDR3 sequence: CASSLYNEPTGYQETQYF. CDR3 in DNA: TGTGCCAGCAGTTTGTACAATGAACCGACAGGCTACCAAGAGACCCAGTACTTC.